This entry lists 23 T cell receptor beta chains sequenced from one sample in a study of T cells in localized non-small cell lung cancer. Assay used: immunoSEQ multiplex PCR; TCRdb lists only in-frame clones, some missing. The table includes about 78,000 clones, 84% detected once. The material sequenced was peripheral blood, taken before any cancer treatment. These receptors were obtained from a man aged 35 to 69 with stage I lung adenocarcinoma.

By share, this clone counts as medium-sized (0.01 to 0.1%). The chain has TRBV30 and TRBJ1-1, with 8 bases lining up with TRBD1. Germline V gene lookup returns CDR1 GTSNPN and CDR2 SVGIG (reference sequence). The CDR3 runs to 14 residues. The V gene end was trimmed by 2 bases and the J gene end by 1 base; junction bases not matched to a gene: 3. The CDR3 DNA is TGTGCCTGGAGTTCTGGGACAGGGAACACTGAAGCTTTCTTT. This sequence encodes CAWSSGTGNTEAFF.

The gene calls are TRBV5-1 and TRBJ2-5, with 8 bases identical to TRBD1. V lost 4 bases to trimming and J lost 4 bases; unmatched junction nucleotides: 12. CDR3 length: 16 residues. Germline CDR1 is SGHRS and CDR2 is YFSETQ. The CDR3 region is CASSGAGAGGGETQYF. CDR3 DNA: TGCGCCAGCAGCGGGGCCGGGGCAGGGGGCGGAGAGACCCAGTACTTC.

The chain combines TRBV5-1 with TRBJ2-3, with 8 bases identical to TRBD1. CDR1 is SGHRS and CDR2 is YFSETQ in the germline V gene. The CDR3 runs 15 residues. V was clipped by 4 bases and J by 8 bases; unmatched bases: 12. CDR3 bases: TGCGCCAGCAGCGAAGAAGGACAGGGATTGGGTACGCAGTATTTT. Amino acid sequence: CASSEEGQGLGTQYF.

This chain joins TRBV7-2 and TRBJ2-4; no clear D. Trimming took off 1 base at V and 1 base at J, with 17 bases between the two ends. CDR1 and CDR2 from the germline V gene are SGHTA and FQGNSA. The CDR3 contains 18 residues. Written as DNA, the CDR3 is TGTGCCAGCAGCTTAGTTGTACAGTACGATCCGGCCAAAAACATTCAGTACTTC. It codes for CASSLVVQYDPAKNIQYF. The variable domain in full, with the rest retrieved from reference TRBV7-2 and TRBJ2-4, is GAGVSQSPSNKVTEKGKDVELRCDPISGHTALYWYRQSLGQGLEFLIYFQGNSAPDKSGLPSDRFSAERTGGSVSTLTIQRTQQEDSAVYLCASSLVVQYDPAKNIQYFGAGTRLSVL.

The chain has TRBV27 and TRBJ2-7, with TRBD1 identical over 7 bases. The CDR3 is 13 residues long. The junction had 8 bases not matched to a gene; V was cut back by 8 bases and J by 4 bases. Germline V gene lookup returns CDR1 MNHEY and CDR2 SMNVEV (reference sequence). For the CDR3, the DNA is TGTGCCAGCGGCCGGGACAGCACTTACGAGCAGTACTTC. Amino acids: CASGRDSTYEQYF.

The chain couples TRBV28 to TRBJ1-2; D not resolved. The CDR3 is 14 amino acids. CDR1 and CDR2 from the germline V gene are MDHEN and SYDVKM. The V end lost 7 bases, the J end lost 7 bases, and 19 bases lay between the germline ends. The CDR3 DNA follows: TGTGCCAGCATGCTAGGACTGTCCTTCGGTGGCTACACCTTC. It specifies CASMLGLSFGGYTF.

The V call is TRBV27, the J call TRBJ2-1; 8 bases agree with TRBD1. The CDR3 has 16 amino acids. CDR1 is MNHEY and CDR2 is SMNVEV in the germline V gene (reference sequence). After removal of 5 bases from V and 2 bases from J, the junction contained 8 bases not matched to a gene. The CDR3: CASSKLQGVAYNEQFF. CDR3 bases: TGTGCCAGCAGTAAATTACAGGGGGTCGCCTACAATGAGCAGTTCTTC.

The chain combines TRBV29-1 with TRBJ2-5, with D hard to call. V dropped 4 bases and J dropped 1 base, with 7 bases sitting between them. The CDR3 runs to 12 residues. CDR1 and CDR2 from the germline V gene are SQVTM and ANQGSEA. The CDR3 loop reads CSVVGIQETQYF. In nucleotides, the CDR3 is TGCAGCGTTGTAGGGATCCAAGAGACCCAGTACTTC.

The V call is TRBV7-9, the J call TRBJ1-1; no firm D call. The V gene's germline CDR1 is SEHNR and CDR2 FQNEAQ (reference sequence). V was trimmed by 4 bases and J by 1 base, leaving 7 bases between them. The CDR3 sequence is 13 residues long. The CDR3 protein is CASSSPPNTEAFF. As DNA, the CDR3 is TGTGCCAGCAGCTCCCCCCCGAACACTGAAGCTTTCTTT.

Worth noting for this clone: Additional DNA sequences in this sample encode the identical CDR3. The V call is TRBV5-4, the J call TRBJ2-5; D might be TRBD2 (5 bases). The CDR3 covers 14 residues. In germline, CDR1 is SGHNT, CDR2 YYREEE (reference sequence). Trimming cost V 0 bases and J 4 bases, with 10 bases left between them. CDR3 coding DNA: TGTGCCAGCAGCTTGGTTGTGGGAGCAGAGACCCAGTACTTC. Translation: CASSLVVGAETQYF.

The chain links TRBV5-7 to TRBJ1-5; D gene uncertain. TRBV5-7 is classed as an ORF, of uncertain function. V lost 0 bases and J lost 5, with 12 bases in between. There are 15 residues in the CDR3. CDR3 region: CASSLAIPGDQPQHF. CDR3 in DNA: TGTGCCAGCAGCTTGGCCATTCCCGGGGATCAGCCCCAGCATTTT.

The chain uses TRBV15 and TRBJ2-7; D may be TRBD2 (6 bases). This CDR3 comprises 13 residues. Deletions cut 0 bases from V and 7 bases from J, with 10 bases between. Germline lookup yields CDR1 LNHNV and CDR2 YYDKDF (reference sequence). CDR3 bases: TGTGCCACCAGCAGAGATAGGGCGGGGGAGCAGTACTTC. This encodes CATSRDRAGEQYF.

The CDR3 DNA reads TGCGCCAGCAGCCCGAGAGGGGACCTATACAATGAGCAGTTCTTC. As protein: CASSPRGDLYNEQFF. This rearrangement joins TRBV5-1 to TRBJ2-1, with D possibly being TRBD1 or TRBD2 (5 bases each). Trimming removed 4 bases from V and 4 bases from J, with 15 bases in between. CDR3 length: 15 amino acids. Germline CDR1 and CDR2: SGHRS and YFSETQ. Full variable domain (missing parts from reference TRBV5-1 and TRBJ2-1): KAGVTQTPRYLIKTRGQQVTLSCSPISGHRSVSWYQQTPGQGLQFLFEYFSETQRNKGNFPGRFSGRQFSNSRSEMNVSTLELGDSALYLCASSPRGDLYNEQFFGPGTRLTVL.

V usage is TRBV27 and J usage is TRBJ1-2; D not certain. Germline V CDR1 and CDR2: MNHEY, SMNVEV (reference sequence). The CDR3 has 15 amino acids. Trimming left V 0 bases short and J 4 bases short, with 12 bases between. CDR3 region: CASSLSTLGPYGYTF. CDR3 nucleotides: TGTGCCAGCAGTTTATCGACATTAGGTCCCTATGGCTACACCTTC.

The chain joins TRBV30 to TRBJ1-4; D is possibly TRBD1 (6 bases). Germline CDR1 is GTSNPN and CDR2 is SVGIG (reference sequence). This CDR3 comprises 15 residues. Trimming removed 1 base from V and 7 bases from J, with 16 bases in between. The CDR3 nucleotides are TGTGCCTGGAGTGGGGCAGGGGATCGGAGTGAAAAACTGTTTTTT. Translating gives CAWSGAGDRSEKLFF.

This chain uses TRBV6-1 with TRBJ1-1, with D possibly being TRBD1 (5 bases). Germline CDR1 reads MNHNS; CDR2 reads SASEGT. This CDR3 has 13 amino acids. Trimming took off 6 bases at V and 4 bases at J, with 12 bases between the two ends. CDR3 amino acids: CASRAGASTEAFF. CDR3 sequence (DNA): TGTGCCAGCAGAGCCGGGGCCAGCACTGAAGCTTTCTTT.

CDR3 DNA: TGTGCCAGCAGCCCGGGGCGGGATAACACTGAAGCTTTCTTT. This encodes CASSPGRDNTEAFF. The chain is built from TRBV7-6 and TRBJ1-1; maybe TRBD1 (5 bases). In germline, CDR1 is SGHVS, CDR2 FNYEAQ. Trimming took 5 bases from V and 2 from J, leaving 12 bases between them. The CDR3 consists of 14 residues.

This clone appeared once. This chain connects TRBV27 to TRBJ2-1; 7 positions agree with TRBD1. CDR3 size: 14 residues. The J segment lost 8 bases and the V segment lost 5 bases, leaving 9 bases of the junction unmatched. Germline loops: CDR1 MNHEY, CDR2 SMNVEV (reference sequence). The CDR3, as DNA: TGTGCCAGCAGTGATAGGGGGCCTCCAGATGAGCAGTTCTTC. Translating gives CASSDRGPPDEQFF.

The table lists this clone with a count of one. V usage is TRBV19 and J usage is TRBJ2-6, with TRBD1 as a possible D gene (6 bases). The germline V gene has CDR1 LNHDA and CDR2 SQIVND (reference sequence). This CDR3 is built from 18 residues. V lost 6 bases and J lost 0, with 18 bases in between. The CDR3 region has the DNA TGTGCCAGTAGGCCTTATGTGGGACATACCTCTGGGGCCAACGTCCTGACTTTC. Its translation is CASRPYVGHTSGANVLTF.

This chain joins TRBV19 and TRBJ1-4; D is unclear. This CDR3 is built from 14 residues. Trimming pared 3 bases from V and 5 bases from J, leaving 10 bases between. Per the germline V gene, CDR1 is LNHDA and CDR2 is SQIVND (reference sequence). CDR3 nucleotides: TGTGCCAGTAGTATGGGCAGACGAAATGAAAAACTGTTTTTT. It specifies CASSMGRRNEKLFF.

The J gene is TRBJ1-2, the V gene TRBV27; D is ambiguous. The germline CDR1 and CDR2 sequences are MNHEY and SMNVEV (reference sequence). The CDR3 has 13 residues. The V and J ends lost 3 bases and 2 bases respectively, with 7 bases between them. The CDR3 reads CASSLASNYGYTF. The CDR3 DNA follows: TGTGCCAGCAGTTTGGCCAGCAACTATGGCTACACCTTC.

The CDR3, as DNA: TGTGCCAGCAGTGTAGGGCAGGGGCGGGCCGGGGAGCTGTTTTTT. Encoded protein: CASSVGQGRAGELFF. This chain links TRBV2 with TRBJ2-2, with a weak D call TRBD1 (6 bases). Between the trimmed V and J ends, which lost 4 bases and 6 bases, there was a span of 15 bases. The germline gives CDR1 SNHLY, CDR2 FYNNEI. This CDR3 is 15 amino acids long.

The genes are TRBV5-1 and TRBJ2-7; 9 nucleotides align to TRBD1. This CDR3 has 15 amino acids. J gave up 4 bases and V 2 bases, and 7 bases lay outside the gene matches. CDR1 is SGHRS, CDR2 YFSETQ, per germline. The CDR3 region is CASSFPGQGIYEQYF. Written as DNA, the CDR3 is TGCGCCAGCAGCTTTCCGGGACAGGGCATTTACGAGCAGTACTTC.